This TCR beta chain derives from a study of blood T cell repertoires in COVID-19. At the level of the study: Material from acute and convalescent COVID-19 was sourced from the United States, Italy and Spain. PBMCs, B-cell-depleted T cells, or T cells were the source of the cDNA or gDNA that made up the material.

Generated by immunoSEQ multiplex PCR, the TCRdb table keeps only in-frame clones and is missing some. The table includes roughly 300,000 clones, roughly nine tenths detected once. Cohort assignment relied on participant-reported clinical history. Each recovered donor of Cohort 3 presented with two negative PCRs, clearance, or symptom resolution. The sequence was obtained from a woman aged 30 to 39 who had recovered from COVID-19. Material: PBMCs or T cells enriched from blood (not recorded which).

The chain's CDR3 is CASSKGTGGQPQHF. CDR3 nucleotides: TGTGCCAGTAGTAAAGGGACAGGGGGTCAGCCCCAGCATTTT. This chain links TRBV19 with TRBJ1-5; TRBD1 matches at 11 bases. The CDR3 contains 14 residues. The V gene end was trimmed by 4 bases and the J gene end by 6 bases; junction bases not matched to a gene: 2. CDR1 is LNHDA, CDR2 SQIVND, per germline (reference sequence).